These 8 T cell receptor beta chains were sequenced from one sample in a study of metastatic and nonmetastatic thyroid tumors. TCRdb re-called the PCR reads via MiXCR. There are over 4,500 clones in the sample; about 35% occur only once, and more than 20% lies in the top ten. Patients had received no treatment of any kind before thyroid surgery. Sequenced: adjacent normal tissue. These receptors all come from a female donor with papillary thyroid cancer or a benign thyroid nodule (not recorded which). Some clones in this sample may be carry-over from other donors' samples.

The chain links TRBV24-1 to TRBJ2-1, with TRBD2 identical over 10 bases. The junction had 4 bases not matched to a gene; V was cut back by 2 bases and J by 10 bases. The CDR3 sequence is 14 residues long. Germline values: CDR1 KGHDR, CDR2 SFDVKD. CDR3 nucleotide sequence: TGTGCCACCAGTGATTCTAGCGGGAGCAAGGAGCAGTTCTTC. It is translated as CATSDSSGSKEQFF.

The V and J genes are TRBV11-2 and TRBJ2-2; 12 nucleotides align to TRBD1. Trimming at V came to 6 bases and at J to 1 base, leaving 9 bases not matched to a gene. This CDR3 comprises 18 residues. Germline loops: CDR1 SGHAT, CDR2 FQNNGV. For the CDR3, the DNA is TGTGCCAGCAGGATGTCCGGGACAGGGGGCAGGAACACCGGGGAGCTGTTTTTT. It encodes CASRMSGTGGRNTGELFF.

Comment on this clone: Given the absence of the conserved phenylalanine or tryptophan at the CDR3 end, a read error is likely. The limits of the CDR3 on the DNA are not certain, so only TCRdb's listed CDR3 is given. The chain combines TRBV20-1 with TRBJ1-1; the table names TRBD1, a call not compared with the DNA. The CDR3 region is 14 residues in length, termini included. CDR1 and CDR2 from the germline V gene are DFQATT and SNEGSKA (reference sequence). CDR3: CSSRSRQGWAEAYC.

This clone came up a few times. This chain's CDR3 is CAISESGTYEQYF. CDR3 DNA: TGTGCCATCAGTGAGAGCGGAACCTACGAGCAGTACTTC. The rearrangement joins TRBV10-3 to TRBJ2-7; perhaps TRBD2 as D (5 bases). Germline CDR1 and CDR2: ENHRY and SYGVKD. Trimming removed 2 bases at V and 2 bases at J, with 7 bases between. This CDR3 comprises 13 residues.

CDR3 region: CASSQGFVEETQYF. CDR3 nucleotide sequence: TGTGCCAGCAGCCAGGGGTTTGTAGAAGAGACCCAGTACTTC. The chain employs TRBV6-2 or TRBV6-3 and TRBJ2-5, with a weak D call TRBD1 (6 bases). Germline V gene sequence: CDR1 MNHEY, CDR2 SVGEGT. The CDR3 has 14 residues. Trimming took off 6 bases at V and 3 bases at J, with 14 bases between the two ends.

The chain joins TRBV7-8 to TRBJ2-7; 8 bases are a match to TRBD1. The length of the CDR3 is 15 residues. Germline CDR1 is SGHVS and CDR2 is FQNEAQ. The V and J ends lost 1 base and 1 base, in that order; junction bases with no gene match: 3. The CDR3 reads CASSLGGQESYEQYF. The CDR3, as DNA: TGTGCCAGCAGCTTAGGGGGACAGGAATCCTACGAGCAGTACTTC.

The V gene is TRBV20-1, the J gene TRBJ2-6; D is uncertain. CDR3 length: 14 residues. Germline CDR1 DFQATT, CDR2 SNEGSKA (reference sequence). V shed 3 bases and J shed 2 bases, with 8 bases lying between them. The CDR3 sequence is CSARTAPGANVLTF. CDR3 nucleotides: TGCAGTGCTAGGACTGCCCCTGGGGCCAACGTCCTGACTTTC.

The V gene is TRBV6-2 or TRBV6-3, the J gene TRBJ2-5; D ambiguous. The CDR3 runs to 14 residues. Germline assignment: CDR1 MNHEY and CDR2 SVGEGT. The V end was cut by 2 bases, the J end by 3 bases, with 10 bases between. This chain's CDR3 is CASSYGVGKETQYF. CDR3 sequence (DNA): TGTGCCAGCAGTTACGGTGTCGGAAAAGAGACCCAGTACTTC.